This TCR beta chain was obtained from a study of OX40 agonist ivuxolimab in advanced cancers. The junction had 17 bases not matched to a gene; V was cut back by 4 bases and J by 13 bases. In germline, CDR1 is SGHDT, CDR2 YYEEEE. The CDR3 contains 15 residues. This table comes from immunoSEQ multiplex PCR, and its TCRdb copy is limited to in-frame clones, with some not included. The table has roughly 44,000 clones, around nine tenths seen once. The receptor's source is an adult with an advanced solid tumor such as melanoma, head and neck, liver or kidney cancer. Sequences were derived from CD4+ or CD8+ T cells sorted from blood, sampled in a trial of the OX40 agonist ivuxolimab. V and J are TRBV5-6 and TRBJ1-2, with 9 bases matching TRBD1. CDR3 in amino acids: CASSRTGTGIPVGTF. Written as DNA, the CDR3 is TGTGCCAGCAGCCGTACCGGGACAGGGATTCCCGTTGGCACCTTC.